A single sample gave rise to the 2 T cell receptor beta chains below, sequenced in a study of blood T cells in healthy people across ages. The second PCR ran roughly 7 to 12 cycles with a sample-barcoded 5' primer and J-beta primers. One entry per CDR3 protein results from TCRdb running MiXCR on the 5' RACE reads. The sample lists about 570,000 distinct CDR3 sequences; about 25% were seen once. The same sample was also studied in work on T cells of mothers and their children.

Material for sequencing was blood. The source of these receptors is a boy between 2 and 15 years old in good health.

This clonotype occurred a few times. The DNA is omitted, as the CDR3 cannot be located on it reliably, and the CDR3 follows TCRdb's listing. This rearrangement joins TRBV6-5 to TRBJ2-3; the DNA was not used to check the table's D call, TRBD1. CDR1 MNHEY and CDR2 SVGAGI come from the germline V gene. The CDR3 is made up of 12 amino acids, end residues included. The chain's CDR3 is CASSTSQGPQYF.

The chain couples TRBV30 to TRBJ1-6; D may be TRBD1 (6 bases). The CDR3 runs 12 residues. Trimming left V 4 bases short and J 18 bases short, with 19 bases between. Germline V lookup: CDR1 GTSNPN, CDR2 SVGIG (reference sequence). The CDR3 protein is CAWNTGMAVHHF. The CDR3 region has the DNA TGTGCCTGGAACACAGGGATGGCGGTCCACCACTTT.